This TCR beta chain was captured in a study of T-cell reconstitution after alpha-beta-depleted transplantation in children. CDR3 length equals 14 residues. With 3 bases removed from V and 3 bases from J, the gap between germline ends came to 12 bases. Germline lookup yields CDR1 SGHAT and CDR2 FQDESV (reference sequence). Preparation of the TCRbeta library was carried out with unique molecular identifiers. TCRdb used MiXCR to reprocess the PCR reads, holding one entry per CDR3 protein. This sample has about 610,000 distinct CDR3 sequences, with 8% to 11% found just once. This clonotype was detected a few times.

The sequenced sample was PBMCs from the stem cell graft donor, obtained from the stem cell graft. The source of this sequence is a human donor who donated a stem cell graft to a child with acute myeloid leukemia. The chain combines TRBV11-1 with TRBJ2-7, with D perhaps matching TRBD2 (6 bases). The CDR3 DNA is TGTGCCAGCAGCTTTTCCGCTAGCGTCTACGAGCAGTACTTC. This gives the protein CASSFSASVYEQYF.